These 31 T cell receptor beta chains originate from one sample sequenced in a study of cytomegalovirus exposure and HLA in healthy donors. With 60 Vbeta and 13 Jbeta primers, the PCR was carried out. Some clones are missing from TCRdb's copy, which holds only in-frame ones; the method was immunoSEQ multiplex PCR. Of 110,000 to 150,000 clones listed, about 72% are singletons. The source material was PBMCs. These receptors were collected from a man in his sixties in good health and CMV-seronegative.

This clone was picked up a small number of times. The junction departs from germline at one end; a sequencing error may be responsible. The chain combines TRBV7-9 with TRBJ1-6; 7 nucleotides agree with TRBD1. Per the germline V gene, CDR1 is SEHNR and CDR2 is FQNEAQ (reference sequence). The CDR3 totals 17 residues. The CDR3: CSSSVGTAILYNSPLHF. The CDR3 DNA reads TGTTCCAGCAGCGTCGGGACAGCTATCCTGTATAATTCACCCCTCCACTTT.

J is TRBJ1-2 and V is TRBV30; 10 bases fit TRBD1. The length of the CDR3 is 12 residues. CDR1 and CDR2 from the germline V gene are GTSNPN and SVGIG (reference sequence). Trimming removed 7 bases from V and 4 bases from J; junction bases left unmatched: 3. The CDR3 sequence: CASDRGPYGYTF. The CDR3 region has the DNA TGTGCCTCCGACAGGGGGCCCTATGGCTACACCTTC.

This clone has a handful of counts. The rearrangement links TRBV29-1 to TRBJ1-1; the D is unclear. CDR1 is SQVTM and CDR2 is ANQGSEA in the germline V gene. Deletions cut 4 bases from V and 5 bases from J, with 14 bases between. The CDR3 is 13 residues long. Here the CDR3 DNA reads TGCAGCGTTGGTGGCCGGGTAGGTACTGAAGCTTTCTTT. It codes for CSVGGRVGTEAFF.

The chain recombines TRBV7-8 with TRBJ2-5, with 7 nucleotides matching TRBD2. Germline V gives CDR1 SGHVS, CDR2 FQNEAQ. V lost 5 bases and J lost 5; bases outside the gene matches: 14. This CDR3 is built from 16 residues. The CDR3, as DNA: TGTGCCAGCAGCCCGACCCGGACTAGTTTCGGGGAGACCCAGTACTTC. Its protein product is CASSPTRTSFGETQYF.

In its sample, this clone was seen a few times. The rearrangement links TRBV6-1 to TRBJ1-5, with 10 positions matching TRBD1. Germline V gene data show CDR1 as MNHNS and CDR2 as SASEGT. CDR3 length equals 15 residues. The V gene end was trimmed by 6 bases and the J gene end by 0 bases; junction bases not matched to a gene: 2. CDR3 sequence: CASRGTGVSNQPQHF. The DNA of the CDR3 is TGTGCCAGCAGGGGGACAGGGGTTAGCAATCAGCCCCAGCATTTT.

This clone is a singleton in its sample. CDR3 sequence reads: CASRRDRGWVSNQPQHF. CDR3 nucleotide sequence: TGTGCCAGCCGCCGGGACAGGGGGTGGGTTAGCAATCAGCCCCAGCATTTT. The V gene is TRBV19, the J gene TRBJ1-5; 11 nucleotides line up with TRBD1. The CDR3 runs to 17 residues. Trimming at V came to 9 bases and at J to 0 bases, leaving 10 bases not matched to a gene. CDR1 LNHDA and CDR2 SQIVND come from the germline V gene (reference sequence).

The CDR3 region has the DNA TGTGCCAGTAGTATATTTCGAAACAGGGGGATGAACACTGAAGCTTTCTTT. This translates into CASSIFRNRGMNTEAFF. The gene calls are TRBV19 and TRBJ1-1, with 8 bases fitting TRBD1. The V segment lost 2 bases and the J segment 0 bases; nucleotides outside the gene matches: 8. The CDR3 is made up of 17 amino acids. The V gene's germline CDR1 is LNHDA and CDR2 SQIVND (reference sequence).

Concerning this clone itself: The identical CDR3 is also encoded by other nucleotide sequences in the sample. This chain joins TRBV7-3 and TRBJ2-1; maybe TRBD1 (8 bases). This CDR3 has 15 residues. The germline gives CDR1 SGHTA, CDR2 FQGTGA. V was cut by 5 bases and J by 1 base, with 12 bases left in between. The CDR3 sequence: CASSPQGGSYNEQFF. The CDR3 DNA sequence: TGTGCCAGCAGCCCACAGGGGGGGTCCTACAATGAGCAGTTCTTC.

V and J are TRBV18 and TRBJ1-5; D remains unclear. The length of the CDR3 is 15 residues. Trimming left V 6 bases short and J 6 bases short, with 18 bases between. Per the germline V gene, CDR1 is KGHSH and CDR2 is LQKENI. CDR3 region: CASSPERELSQPQHF. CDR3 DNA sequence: TGTGCCAGCTCGCCCGAACGGGAGCTGAGTCAGCCCCAGCATTTT.

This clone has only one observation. The CDR3 protein is CASSFGGQLYEQYF. The CDR3 DNA reads as TGTGCCAGCAGCTTCGGTGGACAGCTATACGAGCAGTACTTC. The chain employs TRBV7-9 and TRBJ2-7; D may be TRBD1 (6 bases). This CDR3 is 14 amino acids long. Germline assignment: CDR1 SEHNR and CDR2 FQNEAQ (reference sequence). V shed 3 bases and J shed 4 bases, with 13 bases lying between them.

CDR3 amino acids: CSVDRGLGSSYNEQFF. The CDR3 DNA reads as TGCAGCGTTGACAGGGGGCTAGGGAGCTCCTACAATGAGCAGTTCTTC. V and J are TRBV29-1 and TRBJ2-1; 8 bases map to TRBD1. V lost 3 bases, J lost 0 bases, and 7 bases stayed unmatched. Germline V CDR1 and CDR2: SQVTM, ANQGSEA. The CDR3 totals 16 residues.

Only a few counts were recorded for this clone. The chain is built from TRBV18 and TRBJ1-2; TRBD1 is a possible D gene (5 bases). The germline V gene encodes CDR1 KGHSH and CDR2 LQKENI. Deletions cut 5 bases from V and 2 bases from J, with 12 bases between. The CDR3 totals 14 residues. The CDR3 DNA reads TGTGCCAGCTCAATAAACCAGGGAAACTATGGCTACACCTTC. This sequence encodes CASSINQGNYGYTF.

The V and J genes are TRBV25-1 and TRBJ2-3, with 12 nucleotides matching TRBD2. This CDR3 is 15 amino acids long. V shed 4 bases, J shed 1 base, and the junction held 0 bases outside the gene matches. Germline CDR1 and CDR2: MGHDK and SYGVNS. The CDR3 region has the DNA TGTGCCAGCAGTGGGACTAGCGGGGGCACAGATACGCAGTATTTT. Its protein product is CASSGTSGGTDTQYF. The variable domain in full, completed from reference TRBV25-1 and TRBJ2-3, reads EADIYQTPRYLVIGTGKKITLECSQTMGHDKMYWYQQDPGMELHLIHYSYGVNSTEKGDLSSESTVSRIRTEHFPLTLESARPSHTSQYLCASSGTSGGTDTQYFGPGTRLTVL.

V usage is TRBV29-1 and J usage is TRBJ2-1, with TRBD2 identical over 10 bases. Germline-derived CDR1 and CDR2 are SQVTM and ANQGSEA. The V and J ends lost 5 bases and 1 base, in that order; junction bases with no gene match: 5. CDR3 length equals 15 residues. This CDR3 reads CSVRASGRSYNEQFF. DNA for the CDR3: TGCAGCGTTCGCGCTAGCGGGAGATCCTACAATGAGCAGTTCTTC.

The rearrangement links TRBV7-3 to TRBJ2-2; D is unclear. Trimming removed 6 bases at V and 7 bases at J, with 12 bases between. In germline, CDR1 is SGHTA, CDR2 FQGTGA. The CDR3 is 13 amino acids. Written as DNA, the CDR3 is TGTGCCAGCAGTCCCCCAGTGGTCGGGGAGCTGTTTTTT. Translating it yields CASSPPVVGELFF.

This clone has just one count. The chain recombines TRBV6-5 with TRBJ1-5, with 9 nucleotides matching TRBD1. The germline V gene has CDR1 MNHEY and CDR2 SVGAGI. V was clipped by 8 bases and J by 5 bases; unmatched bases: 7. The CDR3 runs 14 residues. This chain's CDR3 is CASAQGAGHQPQHF. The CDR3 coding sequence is TGTGCCAGCGCACAGGGGGCTGGGCATCAGCCCCAGCATTTT.

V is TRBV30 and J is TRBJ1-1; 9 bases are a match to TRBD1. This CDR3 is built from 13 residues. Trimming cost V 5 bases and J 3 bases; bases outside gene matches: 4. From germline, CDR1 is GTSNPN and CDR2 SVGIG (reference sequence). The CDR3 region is CAWGQGQDTEAFF. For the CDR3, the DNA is TGTGCCTGGGGACAGGGGCAGGACACTGAAGCTTTCTTT.

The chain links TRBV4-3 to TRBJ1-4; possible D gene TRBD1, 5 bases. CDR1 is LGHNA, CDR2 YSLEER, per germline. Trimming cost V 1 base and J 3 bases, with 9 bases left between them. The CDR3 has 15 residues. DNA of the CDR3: TGCGCCAGCAGCCAAGGGGTAGGGGCTAATGAAAAACTGTTTTTT. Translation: CASSQGVGANEKLFF.

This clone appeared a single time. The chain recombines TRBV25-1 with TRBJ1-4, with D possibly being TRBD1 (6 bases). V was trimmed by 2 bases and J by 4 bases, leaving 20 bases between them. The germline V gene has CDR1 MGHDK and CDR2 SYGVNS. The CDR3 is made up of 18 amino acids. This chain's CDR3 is CASSEPDRTLAGNEKLFF. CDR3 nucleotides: TGTGCCAGCAGTGAACCCGACAGGACCCTCGCCGGTAATGAAAAACTGTTTTTT. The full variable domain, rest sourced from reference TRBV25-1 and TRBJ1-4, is EADIYQTPRYLVIGTGKKITLECSQTMGHDKMYWYQQDPGMELHLIHYSYGVNSTEKGDLSSESTVSRIRTEHFPLTLESARPSHTSQYLCASSEPDRTLAGNEKLFFGSGTQLSVL.

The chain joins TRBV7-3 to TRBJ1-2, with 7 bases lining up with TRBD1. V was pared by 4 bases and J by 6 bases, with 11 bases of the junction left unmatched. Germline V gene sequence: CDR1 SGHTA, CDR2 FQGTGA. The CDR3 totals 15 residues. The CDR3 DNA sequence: TGTGCCAGCAGCTACCGAGGGGGCTCAGGAAATGGCTACACCTTC. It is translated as CASSYRGGSGNGYTF.

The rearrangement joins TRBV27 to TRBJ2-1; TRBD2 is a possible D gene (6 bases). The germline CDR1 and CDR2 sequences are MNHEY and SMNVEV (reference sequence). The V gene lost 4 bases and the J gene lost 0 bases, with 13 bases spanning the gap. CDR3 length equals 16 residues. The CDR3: CASSWTGTPSYNEQFF. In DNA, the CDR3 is TGTGCCAGCAGTTGGACCGGGACTCCCTCCTACAATGAGCAGTTCTTC.

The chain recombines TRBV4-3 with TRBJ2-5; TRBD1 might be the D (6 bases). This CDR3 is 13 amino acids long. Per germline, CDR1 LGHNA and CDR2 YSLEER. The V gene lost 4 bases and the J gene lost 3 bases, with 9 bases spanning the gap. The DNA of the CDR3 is TGCGCCAGCAGCCCAGACAGGAAAGAGACCCAGTACTTC. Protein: CASSPDRKETQYF.

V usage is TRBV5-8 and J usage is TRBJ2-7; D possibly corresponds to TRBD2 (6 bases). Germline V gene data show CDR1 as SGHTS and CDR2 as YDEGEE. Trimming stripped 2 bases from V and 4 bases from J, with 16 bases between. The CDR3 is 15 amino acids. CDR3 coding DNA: TGTGCCAGCAGCTTCGGGGAGGATAGGGTTTACGAGCAGTACTTC. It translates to CASSFGEDRVYEQYF.

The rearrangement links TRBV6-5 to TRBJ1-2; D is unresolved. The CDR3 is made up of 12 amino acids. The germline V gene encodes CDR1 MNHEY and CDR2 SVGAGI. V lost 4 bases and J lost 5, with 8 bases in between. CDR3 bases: TGTGCCAGCAGTTCTAAAGTGTATGGCTACACCTTC. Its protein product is CASSSKVYGYTF.

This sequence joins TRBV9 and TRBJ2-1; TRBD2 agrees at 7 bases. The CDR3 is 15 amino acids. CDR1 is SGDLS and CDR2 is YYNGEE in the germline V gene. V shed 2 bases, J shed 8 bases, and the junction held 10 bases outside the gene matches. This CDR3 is CASSVGSGGGDEQFF. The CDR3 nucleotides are TGTGCCAGCAGCGTTGGGTCCGGGGGAGGGGATGAGCAGTTCTTC.

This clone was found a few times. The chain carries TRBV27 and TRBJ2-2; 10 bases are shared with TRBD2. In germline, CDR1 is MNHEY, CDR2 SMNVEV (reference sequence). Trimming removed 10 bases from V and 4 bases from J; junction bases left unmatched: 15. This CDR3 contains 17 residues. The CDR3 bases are TGTGCCACCAGGTCCCGATCTAGCGGGAGATTCACCGGGGAGCTGTTTTTT. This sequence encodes CATRSRSSGRFTGELFF.

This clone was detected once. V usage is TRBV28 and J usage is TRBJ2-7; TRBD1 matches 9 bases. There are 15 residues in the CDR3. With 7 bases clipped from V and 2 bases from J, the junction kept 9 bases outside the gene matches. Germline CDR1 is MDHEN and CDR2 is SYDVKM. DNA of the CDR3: TGTGCCAGCAAGTTACGGGGACAGGGTCCCTACGAGCAGTACTTC. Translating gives CASKLRGQGPYEQYF.

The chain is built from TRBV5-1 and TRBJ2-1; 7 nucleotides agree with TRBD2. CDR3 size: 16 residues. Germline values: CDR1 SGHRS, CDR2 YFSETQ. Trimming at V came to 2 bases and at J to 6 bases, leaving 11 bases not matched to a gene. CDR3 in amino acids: CASSFWASGAGNEQFF. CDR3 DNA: TGCGCCAGCAGCTTTTGGGCAAGCGGGGCCGGCAATGAGCAGTTCTTC.

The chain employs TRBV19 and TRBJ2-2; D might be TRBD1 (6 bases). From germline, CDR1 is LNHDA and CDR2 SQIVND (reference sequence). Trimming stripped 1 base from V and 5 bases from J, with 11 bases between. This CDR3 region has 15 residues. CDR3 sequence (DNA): TGTGCCAGTAGTATAGCGGGTAGGGGGACCGGGGAGCTGTTTTTT. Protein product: CASSIAGRGTGELFF.

This CDR3 reads CASGSTPGQGYGYTF. The CDR3 DNA reads as TGTGCTAGTGGTTCGACCCCGGGACAGGGATATGGCTACACCTTC. The genes are TRBV12-5 and TRBJ1-2, with 9 bases fitting TRBD1. CDR1 is LGHNT and CDR2 is FRNRAP in the germline V gene. The trim removed 4 bases at V and 5 bases at J, leaving 8 bases unmatched. CDR3 length equals 15 residues.

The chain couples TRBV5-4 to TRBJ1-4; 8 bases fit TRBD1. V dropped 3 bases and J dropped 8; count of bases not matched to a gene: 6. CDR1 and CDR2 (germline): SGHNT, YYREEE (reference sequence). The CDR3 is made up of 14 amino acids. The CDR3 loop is CASSSGQGREKLFF. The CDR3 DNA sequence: TGTGCCAGCAGCTCAGGACAGGGTCGGGAAAAACTGTTTTTT.